A selection of T cell receptor beta chains follows, all from one sample in a study of blood T cell repertoires in COVID-19. This table comes from immunoSEQ multiplex PCR, and its TCRdb copy is limited to in-frame clones, with some not included. The sample records a few hundred thousand clones, around four fifths being singletons. Specimen: peripheral blood. All receptors derive from a woman in her sixties or seventies with COVID-19, enrolled during active disease. CDR3s leave out the opening cysteine and the closing phenylalanine or tryptophan.

j_call v_call cdr3_aa
TRBJ2-7 TRBV6-5 ASRSNRGYEQY
TRBJ1-2 TRBV19 ASSTSTGRLSNYGYT
TRBJ1-4 TRBV5-4 ASSLAPGRYEKLF
TRBJ2-2 TRBV14 ASQTSGRAYTGELF
TRBJ1-6 TRBV19 ASGQERRNSPLH
TRBJ1-1 TRBV30 AWSLNTRQGAF
TRBJ2-4 TRBV29-1 SARLAPQVIQY
TRBJ1-1 TRBV7-8 ASSPDRDTEAF
TRBJ1-1 TRBV5-1 ASSLGKGENTEAF
TRBJ1-6 TRBV7-2 ASSLVGTGAYSPLH
TRBJ2-5 TRBV10-2 ASSESGGGRGETQY
TRBJ2-7 TRBV28 ASRRNRDRSYEQY
TRBJ2-3 TRBV21-1 ASSFREREVHTDTQY
TRBJ2-5 TRBV6-5 ASRDLSVWTQY
TRBJ2-3 TRBV7-2 ASSLRGGRGGDTQY
TRBJ1-5 TRBV2 ATGDSRYQPQH
TRBJ2-3 TRBV19 ASSGTSIKDTQY
TRBJ1-2 TRBV7-2 ASSLGTPSYGYT
TRBJ1-2 TRBV7-2 ASSLDRGIGYT
TRBJ1-2 TRBV5-1 ASSFEYGLGGYT
TRBJ2-2 TRBV9 ASSERQRLAGVDTGELF
TRBJ2-5 TRBV14 ASSQASLGGRETQY
TRBJ2-7 TRBV20-1 SASPGDKPYEQY
TRBJ2-1 TRBV4-2 ASSLTSVALTYNEQF
TRBJ2-1 TRBV7-2 ASSRQADYYNEQF
TRBJ2-7 TRBV10-1 ASSESTSGGSYEQY
TRBJ1-2 TRBV6-2/TRBV6-3 ASSLDRGANYGYT
TRBJ1-2 TRBV7-2 ASSLGGGQGNYGYT
TRBJ1-2 TRBV24-1 ATSDGGRRGYT
TRBJ1-5 TRBV7-8 ASRTGTGDSQPQH
TRBJ2-3 TRBV10-3 AISGSLQGTDTQY
TRBJ2-5 TRBV7-9 ASSPQGKGSQETQY
TRBJ1-1 TRBV2 ASTPSTVNTEAF
TRBJ1-1 TRBV9 ASSPRVGQRTEAF
TRBJ2-7 TRBV5-1 ASSLAPSGSYEQY
TRBJ2-2 TRBV4-2 ASSQVNRESDTGELF